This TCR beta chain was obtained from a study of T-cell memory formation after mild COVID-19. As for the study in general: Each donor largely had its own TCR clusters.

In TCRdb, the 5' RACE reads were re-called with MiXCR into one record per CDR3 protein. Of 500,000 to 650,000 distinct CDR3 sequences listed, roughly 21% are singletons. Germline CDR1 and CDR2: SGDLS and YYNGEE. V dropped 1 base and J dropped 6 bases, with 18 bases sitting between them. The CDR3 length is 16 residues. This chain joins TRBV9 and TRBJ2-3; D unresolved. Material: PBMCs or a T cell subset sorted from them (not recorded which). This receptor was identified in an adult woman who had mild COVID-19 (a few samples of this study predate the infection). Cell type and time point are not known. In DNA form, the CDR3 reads TGTGCCAGCAGCGTATTCTCCCCCGCCTTAGCCGATACGCAGTATTTT. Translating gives CASSVFSPALADTQYF.